These T cell receptor beta chains were read from a single sample in a study of OX40 agonist ivuxolimab in advanced cancers. Libraries were prepared by immunoSEQ multiplex PCR; TCRdb keeps only in-frame clonotypes and omits some of them. The sample consists of more than 85,000 clones, roughly 85% of them appearing once. The source was CD4+ or CD8+ T cells sorted from blood, collected in a trial of the OX40 agonist ivuxolimab. The receptors derive from an adult with an advanced solid tumor such as melanoma, head and neck, liver or kidney cancer. Both conserved end residues are part of each CDR3. The order of the fields is clone size, J gene, V gene, D gene, CDR3 protein, CDR3 DNA. D genes are given only for firm matches. Size is stated for part of the rows, as once, few or many counts, or as a class when the clone is expanded.

- TRBJ2-3 TRBV5-1 - CASSRQASTDTQYF TGCGCCAGCAGCAGACAGGCGAGCACAGATACGCAGTATTTT
- TRBJ2-7 TRBV9 TRBD1 CASSVLGDSTYEQYF TGTGCCAGCAGCGTACTAGGGGACAGCACCTACGAGCAGTACTTC
- TRBJ2-1 TRBV2 - CASLINEQFF TGTGCCAGCCTAATCAATGAGCAGTTCTTC
- TRBJ1-4 TRBV6-5 - CASSASRSGNEKLFF TGTGCCAGCAGTGCCTCGAGGTCGGGTAATGAAAAACTGTTTTTT
- TRBJ2-5 TRBV10-3 TRBD1 CAMSPRQGSRETQYF TGTGCCATGAGTCCCCGACAGGGTTCCAGGGAGACCCAGTACTTC
- TRBJ2-3 TRBV27 - CASSFGSGGANGWTDTQYF TGTGCCAGCAGTTTCGGTAGTGGGGGGGCTAACGGGTGGACAGATACGCAGTATTTT
- TRBJ1-2 TRBV18 - CASSPDGAYGYTF TGTGCCAGCTCGCCGGACGGGGCCTATGGCTACACCTTC
- TRBJ1-5 TRBV5-5 TRBD1 CASSRDRGIQPQHF TGTGCCAGCAGCCGGGACAGAGGAATCCAGCCCCAGCATTTT
- TRBJ1-1 TRBV13 - CASSSPSGKGEAFF TGTGCCAGCAGCTCCCCCTCGGGGAAGGGTGAAGCTTTCTTT
- TRBJ2-7 TRBV10-1 TRBD1 CASSASGTGAYEQYF TGCGCCAGCAGCGCTTCCGGGACAGGCGCCTACGAGCAGTACTTC
- TRBJ2-5 TRBV27 TRBD1 CASSKQGQEETQYF TGTGCCAGCAGTAAACAGGGACAGGAGGAGACCCAGTACTTC
- TRBJ2-6 TRBV5-1 - CASRAASGANVLTF TGCGCCAGCAGGGCCGCATCTGGGGCCAACGTCCTGACTTTC
- TRBJ1-3 TRBV5-1 - CASRDTIYF TGCGCCAGCAGGGACACCATATATTTT
- TRBJ2-1 TRBV7-3 - CASSLKGDDYNEQFF TGTGCCAGCAGCTTAAAAGGGGACGACTACAATGAGCAGTTCTTC
- TRBJ2-7 TRBV28 TRBD1 CASNTGGAWQYF TGTGCCAGCAACACAGGGGGCGCTTGGCAGTACTTC
once TRBJ2-7 TRBV5-1 - CASSLGTVGGPYEQYF TGCGCCAGCAGCTTGGGGACTGTAGGGGGTCCCTACGAGCAGTACTTC
few TRBJ2-3 TRBV11-3 TRBD2 CASSPGLAGGRSDTQYF TGTGCCAGCTCCCCGGGACTAGCGGGGGGAAGATCAGATACGCAGTATTTT
- TRBJ2-7 TRBV12-1 - CASSQTRESSYEQYF TGTGCCAGCAGCCAAACCAGAGAAAGCTCCTACGAGCAGTACTTC
- TRBJ2-3 TRBV18 TRBD1 CASSPGQVSTDTQYF TGTGCCAGCTCACCGGGACAGGTGAGCACAGATACGCAGTATTTT
- TRBJ2-7 TRBV6-1 TRBD1 CASSALGQGYEQYF TGTGCCAGCAGTGCCCTTGGACAGGGGTACGAGCAGTACTTC
- TRBJ2-7 TRBV6-5 TRBD2 CASSYGSGVRLEQYF TGTGCCAGCAGTTACGGTAGCGGGGTTCGGCTCGAGCAGTACTTC
- TRBJ1-2 TRBV2 - CATTYTTGLWGYTF TGTGCCACTACATATACCACAGGCCTTTGGGGCTACACCTTC
- TRBJ1-2 TRBV5-1 TRBD1 CASSPKGASYGYTF TGCGCCAGCAGCCCTAAGGGGGCAAGCTATGGCTACACCTTC
- TRBJ2-1 TRBV28 TRBD2 CASSEPGTSRNEQFF TGTGCCAGCAGTGAACCCGGGACTAGCCGCAATGAGCAGTTCTTC
- TRBJ1-2 TRBV4-1 TRBD1 CASSHPGQSRNYGYTF TGCGCCAGCAGCCACCCGGGACAGAGTCGCAACTATGGCTACACCTTC
- TRBJ2-1 TRBV7-3 - CASSPQWGGPDEQFF TGTGCCAGCAGCCCCCAGTGGGGGGGCCCTGATGAGCAGTTCTTC
- TRBJ2-1 TRBV5-1 TRBD2 CASSHVPSGGSSYNEQFF TGCGCCAGCAGCCACGTCCCTAGCGGGGGAAGCTCCTACAATGAGCAGTTCTTC
once TRBJ1-2 TRBV5-1 - CASSLARPPGFYGYTF TGCGCCAGCAGCTTGGCCCGTCCGCCAGGTTTCTATGGCTACACCTTC
- TRBJ1-4 TRBV19 - CASMPLSAEKLFF TGTGCCAGTATGCCCCTCTCAGCAGAAAAACTGTTTTTT
few TRBJ2-1 TRBV4-3 - CASSQDLYNEQFF TGCGCCAGCAGCCAAGACCTTTACAATGAGCAGTTCTTC
- TRBJ2-1 TRBV21-1 - CASSKVERGVPRFF TGTGCCAGCAGCAAAGTAGAGCGGGGGGTCCCTCGGTTCTTC
once TRBJ1-5 TRBV28 - CASIDTGLNQPQHF TGTGCCAGCATTGATACAGGACTTAATCAGCCCCAGCATTTT
- TRBJ2-5 TRBV7-9 TRBD2 CASSSEAGETQYF TGTGCCAGCAGCTCCGAAGCGGGGGAGACCCAGTACTTC
- TRBJ1-5 TRBV28 - CASRISRLYYSNQPQHF TGTGCCAGCAGGATATCCCGACTTTATTATAGCAATCAGCCCCAGCATTTT
- TRBJ1-4 TRBV6-5 - CASSSRRTTNEKLFF TGTGCCAGCAGTTCAAGACGGACAACTAATGAAAAACTGTTTTTT
- TRBJ1-1 TRBV7-2 TRBD1 CASSPGTGDYTEAFF TGTGCCAGCAGCCCGGGGACAGGTGATTACACTGAAGCTTTCTTT
once TRBJ1-5 TRBV2 - CASKGDSPNQPQHF TGTGCCAGCAAAGGAGACAGCCCCAATCAGCCCCAGCATTTT
- TRBJ2-7 TRBV27 - CASSQGPVGYEQYF TGTGCCAGCAGTCAGGGACCGGTCGGCTACGAGCAGTACTTC
once TRBJ1-2 TRBV5-5 TRBD1 CASSSWDRGVRGYTF TGTGCCAGCAGCTCCTGGGACAGGGGTGTTCGGGGCTACACCTTC
- TRBJ2-1 TRBV5-1 - CASSPGVDEQFF TGCGCCAGCAGCCCAGGGGTGGATGAGCAGTTCTTC
- TRBJ2-7 TRBV7-9 TRBD2 CASSPPGLATREQYF TGTGCCAGCAGCCCACCGGGACTAGCAACCCGTGAGCAGTACTTC
few TRBJ1-1 TRBV28 TRBD1 CASSPPTRGPGLEAFF TGTGCCAGCAGTCCCCCCACGAGGGGGCCCGGCCTTGAAGCTTTCTTT
- TRBJ2-5 TRBV29-1 TRBD1 CSVDSGTGEETQYF TGCAGCGTTGATAGCGGGACAGGGGAAGAGACCCAGTACTTC
- TRBJ1-2 TRBV28 TRBD1 CASSLGTGHYGYTF TGTGCCAGCAGTTTGGGGACAGGTCACTATGGCTACACCTTC
- TRBJ2-1 TRBV5-1 - CASSTDSLNEQFF TGCGCCAGCAGCACGGACAGTCTCAATGAGCAGTTCTTC
- TRBJ1-3 TRBV19 - CASSRTGNTIYF TGTGCCAGTAGCCGGACTGGAAACACCATATATTTT